This TCR beta chain is drawn from a study of long-term antiretroviral therapy in people with HIV. CDR1 LGHNT and CDR2 FRNRAP come from the germline V gene. The CDR3 is made up of 18 amino acids. V was clipped by 5 bases and J by 0 bases, with 17 bases between them. This clone came up once. With survey level as its setting, the immunoSEQ assay was v3.0. Libraries were prepared by immunoSEQ multiplex PCR; TCRdb keeps only in-frame clonotypes and omits some of them. The sample consists of about 39,000 clones, more than 70% of them appearing once. Sequencing used unsorted PBMCs, obtained 3.1 years after starting antiretroviral therapy. The TCR sequence derives from a woman between 45 and 60 years old with HIV. The chain is built from TRBV12-5 and TRBJ1-6; the D gene is possibly TRBD1 (6 bases). CDR3 loop: CASGLDRFISSYNSPLHF. In DNA, the CDR3 is TGTGCTAGTGGTCTGGACAGATTCATCAGCTCCTATAATTCACCCCTCCACTTT.